The 29 T cell receptor beta chains below come from one sample, sequenced in a study of OX40 agonist ivuxolimab in advanced cancers. Using immunoSEQ multiplex PCR, the repertoire was profiled, and TCRdb retains in-frame clones only, with some absent. Here the sample spans tens of thousands of clones, 85% to 95% being singletons. This sample comprised CD4+ or CD8+ T cells sorted from blood, obtained in a trial of the OX40 agonist ivuxolimab. The receptors originated from an adult with an advanced solid tumor such as melanoma, head and neck, liver or kidney cancer.

V and J are TRBV28 and TRBJ2-7; D unresolved. CDR1 is MDHEN and CDR2 is SYDVKM in the germline V gene. The CDR3 covers 15 residues. Between the trimmed V and J ends, which lost 3 bases and 1 base, there was a span of 13 bases. The CDR3 loop reads CASSFLQARSYEQYF. The CDR3 DNA is TGTGCCAGCAGTTTTCTCCAGGCCCGTTCCTACGAGCAGTACTTC.

As for this clone: The sample has other DNA sequences that encode this CDR3 too. This sequence joins TRBV21-1 and TRBJ2-2; whether TRBD2, the table's D call, matches the DNA was not checked. TRBV21-1 represents a pseudogene. This CDR3 is 19 amino acids long. The CDR3 is CASSWVGAGREAGTGELFF. The CDR3 bases are TGTGCCAGCAGCTGGGTAGGGGCGGGGCGCGAGGCGGGCACCGGGGAGCTGTTTTTT.

The J gene is TRBJ2-5, the V gene TRBV13; 7 positions match TRBD2. Near its end, the DNA agrees better with TRBJ2-7, so the J call may be wrong. Germline values: CDR1 PRHDT, CDR2 FYEKMQ (reference sequence). The CDR3 is made up of 14 amino acids. CDR3 DNA: TGTGCCAGCAGCTTACGCGGGAGCACCTACGAGCAGTACTTC. Translating it yields CASSLRGSTYEQYF.

The V and J genes are TRBV9 and TRBJ1-3, with D uncertain. This CDR3 has 15 amino acids. Per germline, CDR1 SGDLS and CDR2 YYNGEE. V was cut by 0 bases and J by 4 bases, with 11 bases left in between. The CDR3 spells CASSVDVGQGNTIYF. The CDR3 nucleotides read TGTGCCAGCAGCGTAGACGTCGGCCAAGGAAACACCATATATTTT.

CDR3 amino acids: CASSASRGATGELFF. The CDR3 nucleotides read TGTGCCAGCAGCGCTTCCAGGGGGGCCACCGGGGAGCTGTTTTTT. The rearrangement uses TRBV9 and TRBJ2-2, with D perhaps TRBD1 (7 bases). In germline, CDR1 is SGDLS, CDR2 YYNGEE. Trimming removed 3 bases at V and 4 bases at J, with 13 bases between. This CDR3 comprises 15 residues.

The chain recombines TRBV9 with TRBJ2-7, with D hard to call. Germline CDR1 and CDR2: SGDLS and YYNGEE. Trimming removed 0 bases at V and 2 bases at J, with 12 bases between. The CDR3 sequence is 15 residues long. CDR3 coding DNA: TGTGCCAGCAGCGTAGATGCAGGTTCCACCTACGAGCAGTACTTC. Protein: CASSVDAGSTYEQYF.

V is TRBV9 and J is TRBJ2-3; the match to TRBD2 covers 9 bases. The length of the CDR3 is 16 residues. Germline CDR1 SGDLS, CDR2 YYNGEE. V was pared by 2 bases and J by 6 bases, with 10 bases of the junction left unmatched. CDR3 coding DNA: TGTGCCAGCAGCGTTCTTAGCGGGAGCTTAGGGGATACGCAGTATTTT. Protein sequence: CASSVLSGSLGDTQYF. The whole variable domain, filled in from reference TRBV9 and TRBJ2-3, reads DSGVTQTPKHLITATGQRVTLRCSPRSGDLSVYWYQQSLDQGLQFLIQYYNGEERAKGNILERFSAQQFPDLHSELNLSSLELGDSALYFCASSVLSGSLGDTQYFGPGTRLTVL.

The chain links TRBV27 to TRBJ2-7; 7 bases are a match to TRBD1. Germline values: CDR1 MNHEY, CDR2 SMNVEV (reference sequence). V shed 3 bases, J shed 2 bases, and the junction held 7 bases outside the gene matches. The CDR3 totals 15 residues. The CDR3 loop is CASSFQGQLPYEQYF. The CDR3 DNA is TGTGCCAGCAGTTTCCAGGGACAGCTACCCTACGAGCAGTACTTC.

This chain connects TRBV5-1 to TRBJ2-1; D remains unclear. Germline CDR1 is SGHRS and CDR2 is YFSETQ. The CDR3 is 14 amino acids. The V gene lost 4 bases and the J gene lost 4 bases, with 12 bases spanning the gap. The CDR3 sequence: CASSPLGAYNEQFF. CDR3 nucleotides: TGCGCCAGCAGCCCATTGGGTGCATACAATGAGCAGTTCTTC.

The chain links TRBV7-2 to TRBJ1-1; D uncertain. Germline lookup yields CDR1 SGHTA and CDR2 FQGNSA. Trimming shortened V by 5 bases and J by 2 bases, and 18 bases separated the two germline ends. This CDR3 region has 16 residues. The CDR3 loop reads CASSDLAYQINTEAFF. CDR3 coding DNA: TGTGCCAGCAGCGATTTAGCGTACCAAATAAACACTGAAGCTTTCTTT.

The chain combines TRBV13 with TRBJ1-2; 7 bases align to TRBD1. Germline CDR1 PRHDT, CDR2 FYEKMQ (reference sequence). V gave up 3 bases and J gave up 4 bases; unmatched junction bases: 8. The CDR3 consists of 15 residues. The CDR3 spells CASSLAVQGVYGYTF. CDR3 bases: TGTGCCAGCAGCTTGGCCGTTCAGGGGGTCTATGGCTACACCTTC.

This chain links TRBV2 with TRBJ2-7; D is undetermined. The CDR3 sequence is 13 residues long. Germline V CDR1 and CDR2: SNHLY, FYNNEI. The V end lost 1 base, the J end lost 0 bases, and 4 bases lay between the germline ends. This chain's CDR3 is CASSEGLSYEQYF. CDR3 DNA: TGTGCCAGCAGTGAAGGACTCTCCTACGAGCAGTACTTC. The full variable domain, rest sourced from reference TRBV2 and TRBJ2-7, is EPEVTQTPSHQVTQMGQEVILRCVPISNHLYFYWYRQILGQKVEFLVSFYNNEISEKSEIFDDQFSVERPDGSNFTLKIRSTKLEDSAMYFCASSEGLSYEQYFGPGTRLTVT.

The chain is built from TRBV30 and TRBJ2-5; 7 bases line up with TRBD2. Germline V gene sequence: CDR1 GTSNPN, CDR2 SVGIG (reference sequence). The CDR3 extends over 13 amino acids. The junction had 4 bases not matched to a gene; V was cut back by 2 bases and J by 4 bases. The CDR3 sequence: CAWSLTGGETQYF. In DNA form, the CDR3 reads TGTGCCTGGAGTTTAACGGGGGGAGAGACCCAGTACTTC.

The chain uses TRBV6-6 and TRBJ1-5, with D uncertain. Germline V CDR1 and CDR2: MNHNY, SVGAGI (reference sequence). This CDR3 has 13 amino acids. V lost 4 bases, J lost 6 bases, and 10 bases lay in between. CDR3 sequence: CASSFTWGQPQHF. The CDR3 DNA reads as TGTGCCAGCAGTTTCACTTGGGGTCAGCCCCAGCATTTT.

The chain couples TRBV4-3 to TRBJ2-5, with 11 bases that match TRBD2. This CDR3 has 17 residues. Germline V gene data show CDR1 as LGHNA and CDR2 as YSLEER. V was pared by 4 bases and J by 5 bases, with 12 bases of the junction left unmatched. The CDR3 region is CASSPGVSGRAVETQYF. Written as DNA, the CDR3 is TGCGCCAGCAGCCCTGGCGTTAGCGGGAGGGCCGTTGAGACCCAGTACTTC.

The chain joins TRBV6-5 to TRBJ2-7, with 8 bases aligning to TRBD2. This CDR3 is built from 14 residues. V shed 5 bases and J 2 bases; nucleotides not matched to a gene: 5. Per the germline V gene, CDR1 is MNHEY and CDR2 is SVGAGI. CDR3 region: CASSPSGSPYEQYF. The CDR3 DNA follows: TGTGCCAGCAGTCCGAGCGGGAGTCCCTACGAGCAGTACTTC.

The J gene is TRBJ2-4, the V gene TRBV14; possible D gene TRBD1, 5 bases. Germline V gene data show CDR1 as SGHDN and CDR2 as FVKESK. The CDR3 covers 13 residues. V was shortened by 4 bases and J by 8 bases, with 12 bases between the two germline ends. The chain's CDR3 is CASSLGLLHIQYF. The CDR3 DNA reads as TGTGCCAGCAGCCTGGGGCTTCTGCACATTCAGTACTTC.

This sequence joins TRBV28 and TRBJ2-3; TRBD2 matches at 9 bases. The CDR3 sequence is 15 residues long. V trimming: 10 bases; J trimming: 3 bases; junction bases outside the gene matches: 11. CDR1 and CDR2 (germline): MDHEN, SYDVKM. CDR3 loop: CAIETQLAGTDTQYF. In nucleotides, the CDR3 is TGTGCCATCGAAACCCAACTAGCGGGTACAGATACGCAGTATTTT. Looking up the rest from reference TRBV28 and TRBJ2-3 gives the full variable domain: DVKVTQSSRYLVKRTGEKVFLECVQDMDHENMFWYRQDPGLGLRLIYFSYDVKMKEKGDIPEGYSVSREKKERFSLILESASTNQTSMYLCAIETQLAGTDTQYFGPGTRLTVL.

The chain carries TRBV7-8 and TRBJ2-7, with a tentative D call TRBD1 (6 bases). Looked up from germline, CDR1 is SGHVS and CDR2 is FQNEAQ. CDR3 length: 15 amino acids. V lost 7 bases, J lost 6 bases, and 22 bases lay in between. This chain's CDR3 is CASIQGGTSIFEQYF. CDR3 DNA: TGTGCCAGCATCCAGGGTGGGACAAGTATATTCGAGCAGTACTTC.

This sequence joins TRBV28 and TRBJ2-7, with 10 positions matching TRBD2. Trimming at V came to 5 bases and at J to 2 bases, leaving 3 bases not matched to a gene. This CDR3 comprises 14 residues. CDR1 and CDR2 from the germline V gene are MDHEN and SYDVKM. This CDR3 is CASSQTSGAYEQYF. The CDR3 DNA follows: TGTGCCAGCAGTCAAACTAGCGGGGCCTACGAGCAGTACTTC.

The chain's CDR3 is CATEDGTSGHRELFF. In nucleotides, the CDR3 is TGTGCCACCGAAGACGGGACTAGCGGGCACAGGGAGCTGTTTTTT. The J gene is TRBJ2-2, the V gene TRBV19, with 12 bases identical to TRBD2. V shed 10 bases and J 9 bases; nucleotides not matched to a gene: 12. CDR3 length equals 15 residues. CDR1 is LNHDA, CDR2 SQIVND, per germline (reference sequence).

In nucleotides, the CDR3 is TGCGCCAGCAGCCAAGGGCCTCCTAGCGGGTCCCACAATGAGCAGTTCTTC. This sequence encodes CASSQGPPSGSHNEQFF. The genes are TRBV4-3 and TRBJ2-1, with 8 nucleotides matching TRBD2. With V trimmed by 1 base and J by 5 bases, 10 bases remained unmatched. The CDR3 loop spans 17 amino acids. The V gene's germline CDR1 is LGHNA and CDR2 YSLEER.

The J gene is TRBJ1-4, the V gene TRBV7-6; D is uncertain. The ends were cut back, 4 bases at V and 8 bases at J, with 20 bases in the middle. The CDR3 consists of 16 residues. Germline V gives CDR1 SGHVS, CDR2 FNYEAQ. CDR3 DNA: TGTGCCAGCAGCTCATGGTCCGGGCCTGATCGCGAAAAACTGTTTTTT. Encoded protein: CASSSWSGPDREKLFF.

The chain employs TRBV4-2 and TRBJ2-2; the match to TRBD2 covers 7 bases. CDR1 is LGHNA, CDR2 YNFKEQ, per germline. This CDR3 comprises 17 residues. J gave up 3 bases and V 4 bases, and 11 bases lay outside the gene matches. The CDR3 spells CASSPAVLAGDTGELFF. The CDR3 DNA is TGTGCCAGCAGCCCCGCCGTACTCGCGGGAGACACCGGGGAGCTGTTTTTT.

This chain joins TRBV27 and TRBJ2-1; 9 bases are a match to TRBD2. The V gene end was trimmed by 2 bases and the J gene end by 9 bases; junction bases not matched to a gene: 17. Germline V CDR1 and CDR2: MNHEY, SMNVEV (reference sequence). The CDR3 totals 18 residues. The CDR3 DNA is TGTGCCAGCAGTTTAACCATCCGACTAGCGGAGAGAGGGGGTGAGCAGTTCTTC. Translation gives CASSLTIRLAERGGEQFF.

This sequence joins TRBV12-5 and TRBJ1-5; 7 bases align to TRBD1. The CDR3 has 17 residues. The J segment lost 5 bases and the V segment lost 4 bases, leaving 14 bases of the junction unmatched. Germline CDR1 LGHNT, CDR2 FRNRAP. The CDR3 loop reads CASGSTGSRVSDQPQHF. As DNA, the CDR3 is TGTGCTAGTGGTTCGACAGGGTCTAGGGTGTCCGATCAGCCCCAGCATTTT. The full variable domain, rest sourced from reference TRBV12-5 and TRBJ1-5, is DARVTQTPRHKVTEMGQEVTMRCQPILGHNTVFWYRQTMMQGLELLAYFRNRAPLDDSGMPKDRFSAEMPDATLATLKIQPSEPRDSAVYFCASGSTGSRVSDQPQHFGDGTRLSIL.

DNA for the CDR3: TGTGCCAGCAGTGAAGGTGGGAAGTTCTACGGTTCAAAAGAGACCCAGTACTTC. Encoded protein: CASSEGGKFYGSKETQYF. This chain connects TRBV25-1 to TRBJ2-5; D not certain. V was pared by 2 bases and J by 3 bases, with 22 bases between. CDR1 MGHDK and CDR2 SYGVNS come from the germline V gene. The CDR3 is 18 amino acids.

This clone has just one count. This chain joins TRBV19 and TRBJ2-7, with D perhaps TRBD1 or TRBD2 (6 bases each). CDR1 is LNHDA and CDR2 is SQIVND in the germline V gene (reference sequence). CDR3 length: 18 residues. V was trimmed by 5 bases and J by 5 bases, leaving 28 bases between them. CDR3 nucleotides: TGTGCCAGTAGTCCCCATCGGACTGGTGGGGGGCCGGTCGACGAGCAGTACTTC. This codes for CASSPHRTGGGPVDEQYF.

The chain combines TRBV7-8 with TRBJ1-5; no firm D call. The germline CDR1 and CDR2 sequences are SGHVS and FQNEAQ. This CDR3 spans 14 amino acids. The V and J ends lost 1 base and 4 bases respectively, with 8 bases between them. The CDR3 protein is CASSLGVENQPQHF. CDR3 nucleotides: TGTGCCAGCAGCTTAGGGGTAGAAAATCAGCCCCAGCATTTT.